These 18 T cell receptor beta chains came from one sample sequenced in a study of T cell repertoires in cytomegalovirus infection. TCRdb re-analysed the reads in MiXCR, keeping a single row per CDR3 protein. The sample lists roughly 860,000 distinct CDR3 sequences; 30% to 35% were seen once. Their antigen targets remain unknown. Sequences were derived from cultured CD8+ T cells from PBMCs, sampled from culture after CMV antigen stimulation. Every receptor here comes from a human donor in good health (CMV status not recorded). Some clones in this sample may be carry-over from other donors' samples.

The rearrangement joins TRBV2 to TRBJ2-1; 7 positions agree with TRBD1. V gave up 1 base and J gave up 0 bases; unmatched junction bases: 6. This CDR3 has 17 residues. Germline V gene lookup returns CDR1 SNHLY and CDR2 FYNNEI. The CDR3: CASSEEMTGSSYNEQFF. The CDR3 DNA reads TGTGCCAGCAGTGAAGAGATGACAGGGAGCTCCTACAATGAGCAGTTCTTC.

This clonotype was detected ten times or more. The CDR3 spells CASSLGQSIGKETQYF. For the CDR3, the DNA is TGTGCCAGCAGCTTAGGACAATCCATAGGGAAGGAGACCCAGTACTTC. V is TRBV7-8 and J is TRBJ2-5; D not resolved. V lost 1 base and J lost 5, with 17 bases in between. Looked up from germline, CDR1 is SGHVS and CDR2 is FQNEAQ. The CDR3 extends over 16 amino acids.

The chain couples TRBV12-3 or TRBV12-4 to TRBJ2-1; perhaps TRBD2 as D (6 bases). CDR3 length: 14 residues. V lost 11 bases and J lost 3, with 17 bases in between. CDR3 amino acids: CAVGSRAVYNEQFF. CDR3 DNA sequence: TGTGCCGTCGGGAGTCGGGCGGTCTACAATGAGCAGTTCTTC.

This clonotype has only a few counts. V gene TRBV27 combines with J gene TRBJ2-3; no definite D call. V lost 0 bases to trimming and J lost 0 bases, with 4 bases between them. The germline CDR1 and CDR2 sequences are MNHEY and SMNVEV (reference sequence). There are 14 residues in the CDR3. CDR3 in DNA: TGTGCCAGCAGTTTATCCTTTAGCACAGATACGCAGTATTTT. It codes for CASSLSFSTDTQYF.

This clonotype occurred a few times. At one of its ends the junction is not consistent with the germline gene, which may arise from a read error. The CDR3: CSTSGGTDTQYF. The CDR3 bases are TGCAGTACTAGCGGTGGCACAGATACGCAGTATTTT. J is TRBJ2-3 and V is TRBV20-1; TRBD2 matches 8 bases. Germline V lookup: CDR1 DFQATT, CDR2 SNEGSKA (reference sequence). The CDR3 extends over 12 amino acids.

V usage is TRBV7-6 and J usage is TRBJ1-6; maybe TRBD1 (5 bases). The germline V gene encodes CDR1 SGHVS and CDR2 FNYEAQ. The CDR3 loop spans 14 amino acids. Trimming took 4 bases from V and 10 from J, leaving 14 bases between them. CDR3 coding DNA: TGTGCCAGCAGCTCGGCGCTGGGGGACTCACCCCTCCACTTT. It specifies CASSSALGDSPLHF.

Only one count was recorded for this clonotype. The CDR3 DNA reads TGTGCCAGCAGTGCGGGCGCGGGAAAGAGTAGCGGATTATACTTGGACACTGAAGCTTTCTTT. It yields the protein CASSAGAGKSSGLYLDTEAFF. This chain connects TRBV6-2 or TRBV6-3 to TRBJ1-1; unclear D gene. The CDR3 covers 21 residues. The germline CDR1 and CDR2 sequences are MNHEY and SVGEGT. Deletions cut 5 bases from V and 3 bases from J, with 34 bases between.

The chain is built from TRBV2 and TRBJ1-5; perhaps TRBD1 as D (5 bases). CDR3 length equals 15 residues. Trimming shortened V by 4 bases and J by 0 bases, and 10 bases separated the two germline ends. The V gene's germline CDR1 is SNHLY and CDR2 FYNNEI. The CDR3 DNA is TGTGCCAGCAGTGCCGGGACCTCTAGCAATCAGCCCCAGCATTTT. As protein: CASSAGTSSNQPQHF.

The gene calls are TRBV6-6 and TRBJ2-7; D might be TRBD1 (6 bases). The ends were cut back, 2 bases at V and 0 bases at J, with 11 bases in the middle. The CDR3 spans 15 residues. Per the germline V gene, CDR1 is MNHNY and CDR2 is SVGAGI (reference sequence). The chain's CDR3 is CASSYQGPLSYEQYV. DNA of the CDR3: TGTGCCAGCAGTTACCAGGGGCCCCTCTCCTACGAGCAGTACGTC.

This clonotype came up a few times. The chain combines TRBV5-4 with TRBJ2-3, with D perhaps TRBD2 (6 bases). CDR1 and CDR2 from the germline V gene are SGHNT and YYREEE (reference sequence). The CDR3 contains 15 residues. V was cut by 0 bases and J by 2 bases, with 10 bases left in between. The CDR3 spells CASSLDSGFTDTQYF. The CDR3 DNA is TGTGCCAGCAGCTTGGATAGCGGATTCACAGATACGCAGTATTTT.

The J gene is TRBJ1-2, the V gene TRBV5-1; TRBD1 aligns across 8 bases. Germline V gives CDR1 SGHRS, CDR2 YFSETQ. The trim removed 3 bases at V and 5 bases at J, leaving 6 bases unmatched. This CDR3 is 14 amino acids long. This CDR3 is CASSSTGAAYGYTF. The CDR3 DNA sequence: TGCGCCAGCAGCTCGACAGGGGCTGCATATGGCTACACCTTC.

This clonotype was detected a few times. V gene TRBV6-5 combines with J gene TRBJ1-2, with a tentative D call TRBD1 (5 bases). The CDR3 contains 13 residues. Germline values: CDR1 MNHEY, CDR2 SVGAGI. Trimming left V 2 bases short and J 7 bases short, with 11 bases between. The CDR3 DNA reads TGTGCCAGCAGTTACGTGGGGGGTACTGGCTACACCTTC. Protein product: CASSYVGGTGYTF.

This clonotype was detected only a few times. The chain combines TRBV12-3 or TRBV12-4 with TRBJ1-3; D is ambiguous. The germline V and J ends were trimmed by 3 bases and 0 bases, with 12 bases remaining between them. The CDR3 length is 16 residues. The CDR3 DNA follows: TGTGCCAGCAGTTTCCTCTTTTTCGGCTCTGGAAACACCATATATTTT. This translates into CASSFLFFGSGNTIYF.

V is TRBV7-6 and J is TRBJ1-3; D gene ambiguous. The CDR3 contains 16 residues. V was cut by 5 bases and J by 8 bases, with 22 bases left in between. The germline CDR1 and CDR2 sequences are SGHVS and FNYEAQ. Here the CDR3 reads CASSLQHGMLGDTIYF. The CDR3 nucleotides are TGTGCCAGCAGCCTCCAGCACGGGATGCTTGGCGACACCATATATTTT.

The rearrangement links TRBV6-5 to TRBJ1-1, with D perhaps matching TRBD1 (6 bases). In germline, CDR1 is MNHEY, CDR2 SVGAGI. The CDR3 contains 14 residues. Trimming stripped 5 bases from V and 5 bases from J, with 15 bases between. The CDR3 DNA sequence: TGTGCCAGCAGTCCCTCTTGGGGGCGGACTGAAGCTTTCTTT. It yields the protein CASSPSWGRTEAFF.

The V gene is TRBV6-6, the J gene TRBJ1-2; possible D gene TRBD1, 5 bases. The germline gives CDR1 MNHNY, CDR2 SVGAGI (reference sequence). This CDR3 region has 15 residues. V was clipped by 0 bases and J by 6 bases, with 14 bases between them. This CDR3 reads CASSYSPGRTHGYTF. CDR3 nucleotides: TGTGCCAGCAGTTACTCGCCAGGGCGAACTCATGGCTACACCTTC.

CDR3 residues: CASSYSWEGDTGELFF. DNA for the CDR3: TGTGCCAGCAGTTACTCGTGGGAAGGGGACACCGGGGAGCTGTTTTTT. The rearrangement joins TRBV6-5 to TRBJ2-2; D may be TRBD1 (5 bases). V was trimmed by 0 bases and J by 3 bases, leaving 11 bases between them. This CDR3 contains 16 residues. Per the germline V gene, CDR1 is MNHEY and CDR2 is SVGAGI.

V and J are TRBV19 and TRBJ1-1; D is ambiguous. The CDR3 has 13 residues. Germline assignment: CDR1 LNHDA and CDR2 SQIVND (reference sequence). V lost 3 bases, J lost 8 bases, and 13 bases lay in between. CDR3 in amino acids: CASSIRSRGEAFF. Written as DNA, the CDR3 is TGTGCCAGTAGTATCCGATCCCGCGGAGAAGCTTTCTTT.